This T cell receptor beta chain was observed in a study of blood T cell repertoires in COVID-19. About the research overall: T cells, B-cell-depleted T cells, or PBMCs provided the cDNA or gDNA that served as material.

Germline V gives CDR1 MNHEY, CDR2 SVGAGI. The CDR3 has 15 residues. J gave up 8 bases and V 5 bases, and 9 bases lay outside the gene matches. As originally analysed: It was from reference gene primer amplification that nucleated cell counts were estimated. Profiled with immunoSEQ multiplex PCR; TCRdb holds only in-frame clones, not every one. V, J and clone size were drawn from that table, and D and trimming were deduced from the DNA. The table has roughly 150,000 clones, around nine tenths seen once. The sequence derives from a human donor in a cohort sampled during active COVID-19. The genes are TRBV6-5 and TRBJ1-6; 7 bases are a match to TRBD1. Sequenced: peripheral blood. CDR3 in DNA: TGTGCCAGCAGTAGGACCGGGACAGACTATTCACCCCTCCACTTT. Translating gives CASSRTGTDYSPLHF.